The 19 T cell receptor beta chains listed next were all sequenced from one sample in a study of blood T cell repertoires in COVID-19 (dated by TCRdb to 2018 to 2021). Library preparation was by the immunoSEQ multiplex PCR assay. The table was pulled from immuneACCESS by TCRdb, which kept in-frame rearrangements only. Such tables lose some clones; where checked, under half of the loss comes from unresolved V genes, and the rest has no known cause. For this sample the table gives approximately 290,000 clones, of which roughly four fifths were detected only once. 15% to 18% of the sample rests with the top ten. The sample was peripheral blood. The receptors derive from a person aged 70 to 85 with COVID-19, enrolled during active disease.

V usage is TRBV28 and J usage is TRBJ2-2, with TRBD1 matching 11 bases. V lost 9 bases and J lost 3; bases outside the gene matches: 3. This CDR3 has 14 amino acids. Per the germline V gene, CDR1 is MDHEN and CDR2 is SYDVKM. DNA for the CDR3: TGTGCCAGTAAGGGACAGGGGGACACCGGGGAGCTGTTTTTT. This translates into CASKGQGDTGELFF. Filled out from reference TRBV28 and TRBJ2-2, the complete variable domain reads DVKVTQSSRYLVKRTGEKVFLECVQDMDHENMFWYRQDPGLGLRLIYFSYDVKMKEKGDIPEGYSVSREKKERFSLILESASTNQTSMYLCASKGQGDTGELFFGEGSRLTVL.

V and J are TRBV5-4 and TRBJ2-3, with D possibly being TRBD2 (5 bases). This CDR3 comprises 14 residues. V dropped 1 base and J dropped 6 bases, with 12 bases sitting between them. CDR1 SGHNT and CDR2 YYREEE come from the germline V gene (reference sequence). The CDR3: CASSLTKRLDTQYF. The CDR3 DNA is TGTGCCAGCAGCTTGACTAAGCGGTTGGATACGCAGTATTTT. Complete variable domain (other parts from reference TRBV5-4 and TRBJ2-3): ETGVTQSPTHLIKTRGQQVTLRCSSQSGHNTVSWYQQALGQGPQFIFQYYREEENGRGNFPPRFSGLQFPNYSSELNVNALELDDSALYLCASSLTKRLDTQYFGPGTRLTVL.

CDR3 sequence (DNA): TGTGCCCAAAGGGAACTAGCGGGAGTTGAGCAGTTCTTC. Residues: CAQRELAGVEQFF. The gene calls are TRBV19 and TRBJ2-1; TRBD2 aligns across 11 bases. CDR3 length: 13 residues. Germline loops: CDR1 LNHDA, CDR2 SQIVND (reference sequence). V gave up 11 bases and J gave up 9 bases; unmatched junction bases: 9.

The chain's CDR3 is CASSLEGAGGGYTF. The CDR3 nucleotides are TGCGCCAGCAGCTTGGAAGGGGCAGGGGGTGGCTACACCTTC. The V call is TRBV5-1, the J call TRBJ1-2; 7 bases line up with TRBD1. The CDR3 is 14 amino acids. V trimming: 0 bases; J trimming: 7 bases; junction bases outside the gene matches: 6. Germline V lookup: CDR1 SGHRS, CDR2 YFSETQ.

The chain carries TRBV30 and TRBJ1-4; TRBD1 aligns across 9 bases. Germline V lookup: CDR1 GTSNPN, CDR2 SVGIG (reference sequence). V gave up 1 base and J gave up 11 bases; unmatched junction bases: 23. CDR3 size: 19 residues. In nucleotides, the CDR3 is TGTGCCTGGAGTGCGTCGGACAGGGGCCGGAAGGCAAACCAGGGGAAACTGTTTTTT. It translates to CAWSASDRGRKANQGKLFF.

The chain links TRBV4-1 to TRBJ2-7; 8 nucleotides agree with TRBD1. The CDR3 loop spans 16 amino acids. Germline values: CDR1 MGHRA, CDR2 YSYEKL. Unmatched junction bases numbered 10, after V lost 0 bases and J lost 6 bases. The CDR3 spells CASSQDWPDRVLEQYF. DNA for the CDR3: TGCGCCAGCAGCCAAGATTGGCCGGACAGGGTTCTCGAGCAGTACTTC.

This clone is a singleton in its sample. This same CDR3 is encoded by further DNA sequences in the sample. The chain has TRBV18 and TRBJ2-1, with 8 bases aligning to TRBD1. V trimming: 5 bases; J trimming: 0 bases; junction bases outside the gene matches: 3. This CDR3 is built from 15 residues. In germline, CDR1 is KGHSH, CDR2 LQKENI. The CDR3 DNA follows: TGTGCCAGCTCATCCACAGGGGGCTCCTACAATGAGCAGTTCTTC. This gives the protein CASSSTGGSYNEQFF.

This sequence joins TRBV5-5 and TRBJ1-5, with D perhaps matching TRBD1 (6 bases). Germline values: CDR1 SGHKS, CDR2 YYEKEE (reference sequence). V was trimmed by 1 base and J by 5 bases, leaving 13 bases between them. This CDR3 is 15 amino acids long. CDR3 DNA: TGTGCCAGCAGCTTGAGCTTGGGGGCTCATCAGCCCCAGCATTTT. Protein: CASSLSLGAHQPQHF.

This clone was detected only once. The same CDR3 arises from other DNA sequences in this sample as well. This rearrangement joins TRBV5-1 to TRBJ2-3; TRBD1 might be the D (5 bases). Trimming left V 0 bases short and J 3 bases short, with 14 bases between. The CDR3 runs 16 residues. Germline lookup yields CDR1 SGHRS and CDR2 YFSETQ. CDR3: CASSLEGRVVTDTQYF. The CDR3 DNA follows: TGCGCCAGCAGCTTGGAGGGCAGGGTCGTTACAGATACGCAGTATTTT.

This clone occurred a few times. V is TRBV6-1 and J is TRBJ2-7, with D maybe TRBD1 (5 bases). In germline, CDR1 is MNHNS, CDR2 SASEGT. With 3 bases removed from V and 9 bases from J, the gap between germline ends came to 9 bases. This CDR3 region has 11 residues. The CDR3 DNA is TGTGCCAGCAGTGAGTGGGGCTGGCAGTACTTC. The encoded protein is CASSEWGWQYF.

The chain recombines TRBV5-6 with TRBJ1-2; the match to TRBD1 covers 7 bases. The ends lost 6 bases at V and 5 bases at J; junction bases unmatched: 4. The CDR3 is made up of 12 amino acids. The germline CDR1 and CDR2 sequences are SGHDT and YYEEEE. In nucleotides, the CDR3 is TGTGCCAGCACATACAGGGGTTATGGCTACACCTTC. Translating it yields CASTYRGYGYTF.

V and J are TRBV5-1 and TRBJ1-4, with 10 bases identical to TRBD1. From germline, CDR1 is SGHRS and CDR2 YFSETQ. V gave up 4 bases and J gave up 8 bases; unmatched junction bases: 11. This CDR3 region has 16 residues. The CDR3: CASSGGYGTGEEKLFF. The CDR3 DNA reads as TGCGCCAGCAGCGGAGGGTACGGGACAGGGGAGGAAAAACTGTTTTTT. The complete variable domain, with remaining parts taken from reference TRBV5-1 and TRBJ1-4, reads KAGVTQTPRYLIKTRGQQVTLSCSPISGHRSVSWYQQTPGQGLQFLFEYFSETQRNKGNFPGRFSGRQFSNSRSEMNVSTLELGDSALYLCASSGGYGTGEEKLFFGSGTQLSVL.

V usage is TRBV10-3 and J usage is TRBJ1-2; 7 bases map to TRBD1. In germline, CDR1 is ENHRY, CDR2 SYGVKD. V trimming: 10 bases; J trimming: 8 bases; junction bases outside the gene matches: 10. The CDR3 is 12 amino acids. CDR3 coding DNA: TGTGCCAGCCAATCGACAGGGAGCGGCTACACCTTC. Translating it yields CASQSTGSGYTF.

The V call is TRBV29-1, the J call TRBJ1-1; unclear D gene. The germline V and J ends were trimmed by 5 bases and 5 bases, with 12 bases remaining between them. The CDR3 is made up of 12 amino acids. The germline V gene has CDR1 SQVTM and CDR2 ANQGSEA. CDR3 loop: CSVTGWRTEAFF. The CDR3 coding sequence is TGCAGCGTTACCGGTTGGAGGACTGAAGCTTTCTTT.

This clone appeared a single time. The chain joins TRBV6-6 to TRBJ2-2; 9 bases fit TRBD2. Germline lookup yields CDR1 MNHNY and CDR2 SVGAGI (reference sequence). The CDR3 has 16 residues. Unmatched junction bases numbered 5, after V lost 0 bases and J lost 6 bases. The CDR3: CASSYSGGRVAGELFF. CDR3 sequence (DNA): TGTGCCAGCAGTTACTCAGGCGGGAGGGTTGCCGGGGAGCTGTTTTTT.

This clone was seen just once. The V and J genes are TRBV7-3 and TRBJ2-2; D is unresolved. V was trimmed by 1 base and J by 1 base, leaving 4 bases between them. The CDR3 sequence is 14 residues long. Germline V CDR1 and CDR2: SGHTA, FQGTGA. CDR3 sequence reads: CASSLIVNTGELFF. CDR3 bases: TGTGCCAGCAGCTTAATAGTGAACACCGGGGAGCTGTTTTTT.

This chain connects TRBV5-1 to TRBJ2-6, with D unresolved. The V gene's germline CDR1 is SGHRS and CDR2 YFSETQ. V gave up 1 base and J gave up 3 bases, with 8 bases separating them. This CDR3 has 15 amino acids. The DNA of the CDR3 is TGCGCCAGCAGCTTGTCTCTTAGTGGGGCCAACGTCCTGACTTTC. Protein sequence: CASSLSLSGANVLTF.

This sequence joins TRBV10-3 and TRBJ2-7; 7 positions match TRBD1. CDR3 length: 13 residues. Germline V gene sequence: CDR1 ENHRY, CDR2 SYGVKD. Losses at the gene ends were 6 bases for V and 6 bases for J; bases not matched to a gene: 8. In DNA form, the CDR3 reads TGTGCCATCAGCCAGACAGGGTACTCCGAGCAGTACTTC. Protein product: CAISQTGYSEQYF.

This clone has a handful of counts. The chain links TRBV19 to TRBJ1-6; 9 bases agree with TRBD1. With V trimmed by 5 bases and J by 8 bases, 10 bases remained unmatched. The germline V gene has CDR1 LNHDA and CDR2 SQIVND (reference sequence). This CDR3 spans 16 amino acids. Here the CDR3 reads CASSAQGQGGHSPLHF. The CDR3 region has the DNA TGTGCCAGTAGTGCACAGGGACAGGGCGGGCATTCACCCCTCCACTTT. The full variable domain, in which reference TRBV19 and TRBJ1-6 provide the parts outside the CDR3, is DGGITQSPKYLFRKEGQNVTLSCEQNLNHDAMYWYRQDPGQGLRLIYYSQIVNDFQKGDIAEGYSVSREKKESFPLTVTSAQKNPTAFYLCASSAQGQGGHSPLHFGNGTRLTVT.